These 27 T cell receptor beta chains share one sample of origin, sequenced in a study of lymphopenia after photon versus proton radiotherapy (dated by TCRdb to the late 2010s). Library prep was done by the immunoSEQ multiplex PCR assay. TCRdb took this table from immuneACCESS and kept in-frame rearrangements with V and J called. Such tables lack part of the clones; where checked against another copy, unresolved V genes explain under half of the gap, and the rest is unexplained. Within this sample are around 63,000 clones, with 75% to 90% of them counted one time only. The top ten constitute about 2.3% of the sample. Specimen: peripheral blood, collected from a patient treated with photon-based radiotherapy. The receptor source for this set is a man aged 35-49 years with gastric cancer.

The CDR3 nucleotides read TGTGCCAGCAGCTCGGACCAGGCCTACACCTTC. Translating it yields CASSSDQAYTF. The J gene is TRBJ1-2, the V gene TRBV5-4, with D hard to call. The CDR3 has 11 amino acids. Germline CDR1 reads SGHNT; CDR2 reads YYREEE (reference sequence). V shed 3 bases and J shed 10 bases, with 10 bases lying between them.

The chain joins TRBV7-8 to TRBJ1-4; no firm D call. The V gene's germline CDR1 is SGHVS and CDR2 FQNEAQ. This CDR3 has 15 amino acids. The V end lost 5 bases, the J end lost 0 bases, and 10 bases lay between the germline ends. In DNA, the CDR3 is TGTGCCAGCAGCCCGTCACCGGCAACTAATGAAAAACTGTTTTTT. It yields the protein CASSPSPATNEKLFF.

The genes are TRBV27 and TRBJ1-3; D ambiguous. CDR3 length equals 14 residues. Germline CDR1 and CDR2: MNHEY and SMNVEV (reference sequence). Trimming took 0 bases from V and 4 from J, leaving 7 bases between them. This CDR3 reads CASSLSIQGNTIYF. DNA for the CDR3: TGTGCCAGCAGTTTATCTATTCAGGGAAACACCATATATTTT.

This rearrangement joins TRBV2 to TRBJ1-5; 8 nucleotides align to TRBD1. The length of the CDR3 is 15 residues. The trim removed 4 bases at V and 7 bases at J, leaving 9 bases unmatched. Germline V gene data show CDR1 as SNHLY and CDR2 as FYNNEI. The CDR3 DNA follows: TGTGCCAGCAGTGGGGGGCAGGGGGCCTGGCAGCCCCAGCATTTT. Its translation: CASSGGQGAWQPQHF.

This chain links TRBV19 with TRBJ1-2; D not resolved. The V and J ends lost 4 bases and 8 bases respectively, with 14 bases between them. This CDR3 has 13 residues. CDR1 and CDR2 from the germline V gene are LNHDA and SQIVND (reference sequence). The CDR3 sequence: CASSTSRGGGYTF. The CDR3 DNA is TGTGCCAGTAGTACCAGCCGGGGTGGCGGCTACACCTTC.

This chain joins TRBV14 and TRBJ1-1, with 8 bases fitting TRBD1. The CDR3 contains 14 residues. The germline V gene encodes CDR1 SGHDN and CDR2 FVKESK. The V segment lost 0 bases and the J segment 6 bases; nucleotides outside the gene matches: 3. The CDR3 reads CASSQENRGAEAFF. The CDR3 nucleotides are TGTGCCAGCAGCCAAGAGAACAGGGGGGCTGAAGCTTTCTTT.

The CDR3 DNA follows: TGCGCCAGCAGCCACACTACAGGGGCCAGGAACTACGAGCAGTACTTC. It codes for CASSHTTGARNYEQYF. This sequence joins TRBV4-3 and TRBJ2-7, with 7 bases fitting TRBD1. The CDR3 extends over 16 amino acids. Germline V lookup: CDR1 LGHNA, CDR2 YSLEER. V was pared by 3 bases and J by 3 bases, with 11 bases of the junction left unmatched.

This sequence joins TRBV6-5 and TRBJ1-2; tentatively, D is TRBD1 (5 bases). Per germline, CDR1 MNHEY and CDR2 SVGAGI. This CDR3 is 13 amino acids long. Trimming removed 4 bases at V and 8 bases at J, with 14 bases between. CDR3 residues: CASSSVDSGGYTF. DNA of the CDR3: TGTGCCAGCAGTTCCGTCGACAGCGGCGGCTACACCTTC.

The chain uses TRBV30 and TRBJ1-5; 7 nucleotides match TRBD1. The CDR3 is made up of 14 amino acids. Germline-derived CDR1 and CDR2 are GTSNPN and SVGIG (reference sequence). After removal of 5 bases from V and 4 bases from J, the junction contained 8 bases not matched to a gene. The CDR3 loop reads CAWGYSGGNQPQHF. Here the CDR3 DNA reads TGTGCCTGGGGGTACTCAGGGGGAAATCAGCCCCAGCATTTT. Filled out from reference TRBV30 and TRBJ1-5, the complete variable domain reads SQTIHQWPATLVQPVGSPLSLECTVEGTSNPNLYWYRQAAGRGLQLLFYSVGIGQISSEVPQNLSASRPQDRQFILSSKKLLLSDSGFYLCAWGYSGGNQPQHFGDGTRLSIL.

The count of this clone is one. V gene TRBV30 combines with J gene TRBJ1-2; D unresolved. V gave up 0 bases and J gave up 7 bases, with 12 bases separating them. CDR3 length equals 13 residues. Germline V gives CDR1 GTSNPN, CDR2 SVGIG (reference sequence). The CDR3 protein is CAWSVTGEGGYTF. The CDR3 coding sequence is TGTGCCTGGAGTGTAACGGGCGAAGGTGGCTACACCTTC.

This sequence joins TRBV5-8 and TRBJ1-2, with TRBD1 as a possible D gene (5 bases). The CDR3 spans 13 residues. Deletions cut 4 bases from V and 8 bases from J, with 15 bases between. The germline V gene has CDR1 SGHTS and CDR2 YDEGEE. The CDR3 spells CASSRGFVSGYTF. CDR3 coding DNA: TGTGCCAGCAGCCGGGGGTTCGTAAGCGGCTACACCTTC.

V is TRBV4-1 and J is TRBJ1-2; 9 bases align to TRBD1. The CDR3 has 13 residues. Germline trimming cut 4 bases from V and 6 bases from J; bases unmatched to any gene: 3. From germline, CDR1 is MGHRA and CDR2 YSYEKL. In nucleotides, the CDR3 is TGCGCCAGCAGCCGACAGGGGGAGGATGGCTACACCTTC. Its protein is CASSRQGEDGYTF.

The V call is TRBV7-3, the J call TRBJ2-7; D gene ambiguous. This CDR3 contains 12 residues. Trimming shortened V by 2 bases and J by 6 bases, and 8 bases separated the two germline ends. Germline assignment: CDR1 SGHTA and CDR2 FQGTGA. CDR3 nucleotide sequence: TGTGCCAGCAGCTTAGGCCAGCTCGAGCAGTACTTC. Translated, it gives CASSLGQLEQYF.

This clone showed up just once. J is TRBJ2-3 and V is TRBV9; TRBD1 matches 7 bases. V gave up 0 bases and J gave up 2 bases; unmatched junction bases: 3. Germline assignment: CDR1 SGDLS and CDR2 YYNGEE. The length of the CDR3 is 15 residues. CDR3 region: CASSVATGFTDTQYF. For the CDR3, the DNA is TGTGCCAGCAGCGTAGCGACAGGGTTCACAGATACGCAGTATTTT. Together with reference TRBV9 and TRBJ2-3, the CDR3 gives the full variable domain: DSGVTQTPKHLITATGQRVTLRCSPRSGDLSVYWYQQSLDQGLQFLIQYYNGEERAKGNILERFSAQQFPDLHSELNLSSLELGDSALYFCASSVATGFTDTQYFGPGTRLTVL.

The V call is TRBV6-1, the J call TRBJ2-3, with 11 bases fitting TRBD2. Germline V gives CDR1 MNHNS, CDR2 SASEGT. Trimming took 1 base from V and 5 from J; bases not matched to a gene: 8. CDR3 size: 17 residues. The CDR3 is CASSEGASGGPRDTQYF. Here the CDR3 DNA reads TGTGCCAGCAGTGAAGGGGCTAGCGGGGGGCCGAGAGATACGCAGTATTTT.

This sequence joins TRBV5-4 and TRBJ2-7, with TRBD1 matching 7 bases. In germline, CDR1 is SGHNT, CDR2 YYREEE (reference sequence). CDR3 size: 15 residues. With V trimmed by 3 bases and J by 0 bases, 6 bases remained unmatched. CDR3 in amino acids: CASSSRTGDSYEQYF. CDR3 DNA: TGTGCCAGCAGCTCCCGGACAGGCGACTCCTACGAGCAGTACTTC.

The chain employs TRBV7-2 and TRBJ1-2; possible D gene TRBD1, 5 bases. The CDR3 length is 13 residues. The V gene lost 1 base and the J gene lost 11 bases, with 14 bases spanning the gap. Germline V CDR1 and CDR2: SGHTA, FQGNSA. CDR3 bases: TGTGCCAGCAGCTTAGAGTTGGGCAGGGCGTACACCTTC. Translated: CASSLELGRAYTF. Based on the CDR3 plus reference TRBV7-2 and TRBJ1-2, the full variable domain is GAGVSQSPSNKVTEKGKDVELRCDPISGHTALYWYRQSLGQGLEFLIYFQGNSAPDKSGLPSDRFSAERTGGSVSTLTIQRTQQEDSAVYLCASSLELGRAYTFGSGTRLTVV.

J is TRBJ2-2 and V is TRBV11-2; TRBD1 matches at 11 bases. J lost 4 bases, V lost 5 bases, and 3 bases had no gene match. The CDR3 covers 15 residues. Germline V gene sequence: CDR1 SGHAT, CDR2 FQNNGV. DNA of the CDR3: TGTGCCAGCAGCGTGGGACAGGGGGTCACCGGGGAGCTGTTTTTT. Its translation is CASSVGQGVTGELFF.

The V call is TRBV7-9, the J call TRBJ2-7; 7 nucleotides line up with TRBD1. The CDR3 has 16 residues. Germline V lookup: CDR1 SEHNR, CDR2 FQNEAQ (reference sequence). V lost 5 bases to trimming and J lost 3 bases; unmatched junction nucleotides: 13. CDR3 region: CASSTSQGEKLYEQYF. CDR3 nucleotide sequence: TGTGCCAGCAGCACCTCGCAGGGGGAAAAACTCTACGAGCAGTACTTC. Based on the CDR3 plus reference TRBV7-9 and TRBJ2-7, the full variable domain is DTGVSQNPRHKITKRGQNVTFRCDPISEHNRLYWYRQTLGQGPEFLTYFQNEAQLEKSRLLSDRFSAERPKGSFSTLEIQRTEQGDSAMYLCASSTSQGEKLYEQYFGPGTRLTVT.

The chain uses TRBV7-2 and TRBJ1-6; D not certain. The CDR3 is 14 amino acids. Per the germline V gene, CDR1 is SGHTA and CDR2 is FQGNSA. V was pared by 5 bases and J by 8 bases, with 13 bases between. The CDR3 sequence is CASSPGFRDSPLHF. The CDR3, as DNA: TGTGCCAGCAGCCCCGGCTTCCGTGATTCACCCCTCCACTTT.

This clone has just a few counts. The chain uses TRBV4-2 and TRBJ2-5; TRBD1 agrees at 8 bases. With V trimmed by 1 base and J by 5 bases, 3 bases remained unmatched. Germline loops: CDR1 LGHNA, CDR2 YNFKEQ. The CDR3 totals 14 residues. CDR3 nucleotide sequence: TGTGCCAGCAGCCAAGCACAGGGGGAGGAGACCCAGTACTTC. As protein: CASSQAQGEETQYF.

The rearrangement joins TRBV9 to TRBJ2-1, with 12 bases fitting TRBD2. The CDR3 spans 18 residues. Germline loops: CDR1 SGDLS, CDR2 YYNGEE. The V and J ends lost 4 bases and 0 bases, in that order; junction bases with no gene match: 8. The CDR3 protein is CASSPASGGVYSYNEQFF. CDR3 in DNA: TGTGCCAGCAGCCCCGCTAGCGGGGGGGTTTACTCCTACAATGAGCAGTTCTTC.

The chain carries TRBV10-3 and TRBJ2-7, with 9 bases lining up with TRBD1. V trimming: 7 bases; J trimming: 5 bases; junction bases outside the gene matches: 9. Germline V lookup: CDR1 ENHRY, CDR2 SYGVKD. The CDR3 contains 14 residues. As DNA, the CDR3 is TGTGCCATCACCCAGGACAGGGGTCTGAACGAGCAGTACTTC. Translated, it gives CAITQDRGLNEQYF.

This rearrangement joins TRBV5-4 to TRBJ2-7; D ambiguous. Trimming shortened V by 2 bases and J by 3 bases, and 12 bases separated the two germline ends. There are 14 residues in the CDR3. The V gene's germline CDR1 is SGHNT and CDR2 YYREEE (reference sequence). The CDR3 spells CASSLGPTNYEQYF. The CDR3 region has the DNA TGTGCCAGCAGCTTAGGGCCAACAAACTACGAGCAGTACTTC.

In its sample, this clone was seen a few times. The chain links TRBV6-1 to TRBJ1-5; 8 nucleotides match TRBD1. Germline loops: CDR1 MNHNS, CDR2 SASEGT. V shed 2 bases, J shed 6 bases, and the junction held 0 bases outside the gene matches. The CDR3 contains 13 residues. CDR3 in amino acids: CASSETGGQPQHF. As DNA, the CDR3 is TGTGCCAGCAGTGAAACAGGGGGTCAGCCCCAGCATTTT.

The chain uses TRBV4-1 and TRBJ2-5; a weak D match, TRBD2 (5 bases). The ends were cut back, 2 bases at V and 5 bases at J, with 9 bases in the middle. The CDR3 length is 13 residues. CDR1 and CDR2 (germline): MGHRA, YSYEKL. CDR3 sequence: CASSQLTGETQYF. The CDR3 DNA sequence: TGCGCCAGCAGCCAACTAACGGGGGAGACCCAGTACTTC.

This sequence joins TRBV10-3 and TRBJ1-4; D remains unclear. Germline V gene sequence: CDR1 ENHRY, CDR2 SYGVKD. Trimming pared 3 bases from V and 5 bases from J, leaving 7 bases between. The CDR3 is 13 amino acids. The DNA for the CDR3 is TGTGCCATCAGTGACAGACTCAATGAAAAACTGTTTTTT. Its protein product is CAISDRLNEKLFF.